The sequence of this T cell receptor (beta chain) was determined in a study of T cells in Graves' hyperthyroidism and ophthalmopathy. Germline lookup yields CDR1 SGHKS and CDR2 YYEKEE (reference sequence). Trimming took 4 bases from V and 5 from J, leaving 21 bases between them. The CDR3 totals 16 residues. This clonotype occurred many times. Pregnant or lactating patients were excluded, as were those with uncontrolled infection or other autoimmune disease. Template material for amplifying TCR beta CDR3 regions consisted of RNA transcripts. HTBI primers were used for first-round RT-PCR of the TCR CDR3. TCRdb re-derived calls from the multiplex PCR reads in MiXCR, one entry per CDR3 protein. The sample carries about 130,000 distinct CDR3 sequences, more than 20% recorded once.

The specimen was blood. This TCR was sampled from a woman in her forties or fifties with Graves' hyperthyroidism that later progressed to Graves' ophthalmopathy. This sequence joins TRBV5-5 and TRBJ2-5; possible D gene TRBD2, 6 bases. The CDR3 loop is CASSPTGLRTVETQYF. The CDR3 coding sequence is TGTGCCAGCAGCCCGACGGGACTGCGCACTGTGGAGACCCAGTACTTC.